One sample yielded the 18 T cell receptor beta chains listed below, sequenced in a study of blood T cell repertoires in COVID-19. Clones were read by immunoSEQ multiplex PCR, and TCRdb kept only the in-frame ones, dropping some. The repertoire holds about 160,000 clones, with roughly 80% as singletons. Sequenced sample: PBMCs or T cells enriched from blood (not recorded which). Receptors were obtained from a woman aged 60-70 years who had recovered from COVID-19.

In its sample, this clone was seen once. This chain's CDR3 is CASSKGQGFGAFF. CDR3 nucleotide sequence: TGTGCCAGCAGTAAAGGACAGGGGTTTGGAGCTTTCTTT. V is TRBV12-3 or TRBV12-4 and J is TRBJ1-1; 9 nucleotides match TRBD1. The ends lost 5 bases at V and 10 bases at J; junction bases unmatched: 8. The CDR3 runs 13 residues.

The V gene is TRBV3-1 (or the pseudogene TRBV3-2), the J gene TRBJ2-3; 10 positions match TRBD2. This CDR3 contains 16 residues. The germline V gene has CDR1 LGHDT and CDR2 YNNKEL (reference sequence). With V trimmed by 1 base and J by 1 base, 2 bases remained unmatched. CDR3 loop: CASSQAGTSGTDTQYF. CDR3 DNA: TGTGCCAGCAGCCAAGCAGGGACTAGCGGCACAGATACGCAGTATTTT.

The chain joins TRBV4-1 to TRBJ2-7; 8 bases map to TRBD2. V shed 3 bases, J shed 2 bases, and the junction held 3 bases outside the gene matches. The CDR3 consists of 14 residues. CDR1 and CDR2 from the germline V gene are MGHRA and YSYEKL. CDR3: CASSQGAGAYEQYF. DNA for the CDR3: TGCGCCAGCAGCCAGGGAGCGGGGGCCTACGAGCAGTACTTC.

The chain has TRBV30 and TRBJ2-3, with 8 bases aligning to TRBD2. The CDR3 sequence is 15 residues long. Germline-derived CDR1 and CDR2 are GTSNPN and SVGIG (reference sequence). Trimming took 0 bases from V and 3 from J; bases not matched to a gene: 5. CDR3 bases: TGTGCCTGGAGTGTACAAGGACTAGCAACAGATACGCAGTATTTT. Translating gives CAWSVQGLATDTQYF.

This clone showed up just once. The chain combines TRBV27 with TRBJ2-7, with 7 bases that match TRBD2. J lost 2 bases, V lost 3 bases, and 4 bases had no gene match. The CDR3 has 14 amino acids. Germline lookup yields CDR1 MNHEY and CDR2 SMNVEV (reference sequence). The CDR3 nucleotides are TGTGCCAGCAGTTTGGGGGGGTCAGCCTACGAGCAGTACTTC. It yields the protein CASSLGGSAYEQYF.

The gene calls are TRBV19 and TRBJ2-2, with TRBD2 matching 9 bases. The CDR3 is 17 amino acids. Germline V CDR1 and CDR2: LNHDA, SQIVND (reference sequence). V shed 1 base and J 5 bases; nucleotides not matched to a gene: 8. CDR3 region: CASSIAAGGSATGELFF. The CDR3 nucleotides are TGTGCCAGTAGTATAGCAGCGGGGGGCTCTGCGACCGGGGAGCTGTTTTTT.

This rearrangement joins TRBV2 to TRBJ2-5; D may be TRBD2 (6 bases). From germline, CDR1 is SNHLY and CDR2 FYNNEI. V lost 2 bases to trimming and J lost 5 bases, with 12 bases between them. The CDR3 covers 14 residues. Here the CDR3 reads CASSEYMGRETQYF. In DNA form, the CDR3 reads TGTGCCAGCAGTGAATATATGGGGAGGGAGACCCAGTACTTC.

The chain is built from TRBV25-1 and TRBJ2-1; 9 nucleotides agree with TRBD2. The V segment lost 5 bases and the J segment 0 bases; nucleotides outside the gene matches: 8. CDR1 is MGHDK, CDR2 SYGVNS, per germline. This CDR3 is 17 amino acids long. The CDR3 region has the DNA TGTGCCAGCAGTCGCGGGGGGGGATACCTCTCCTACAATGAGCAGTTCTTC. It yields the protein CASSRGGGYLSYNEQFF.

The chain employs TRBV6-5 and TRBJ2-4; the match to TRBD1 covers 9 bases. CDR1 and CDR2 (germline): MNHEY, SVGAGI. V lost 10 bases and J lost 6; bases outside the gene matches: 13. This CDR3 is built from 15 residues. This CDR3 reads CAIHGDRGRVNIQYF. CDR3 sequence (DNA): TGTGCCATCCACGGAGACAGGGGGAGGGTAAACATTCAGTACTTC.

The chain couples TRBV5-1 to TRBJ1-1; no clear D gene. The CDR3 covers 14 residues. Trimming took off 4 bases at V and 0 bases at J, with 10 bases between the two ends. The germline CDR1 and CDR2 sequences are SGHRS and YFSETQ. In nucleotides, the CDR3 is TGCGCCAGCAGCCCACTGATCATGAACACTGAAGCTTTCTTT. It translates to CASSPLIMNTEAFF.

This clone was seen only once. This rearrangement joins TRBV19 to TRBJ2-5, with TRBD1 matching over 7 bases. CDR3 length: 14 amino acids. The germline V gene has CDR1 LNHDA and CDR2 SQIVND (reference sequence). The V gene end was trimmed by 4 bases and the J gene end by 5 bases; junction bases not matched to a gene: 7. CDR3 coding DNA: TGTGCCAGTAGTACAGGGGGTACAAAGGAGACCCAGTACTTC. Protein sequence: CASSTGGTKETQYF.

J is TRBJ2-7 and V is TRBV2; tentative D call: TRBD1 (6 bases). The CDR3 spans 14 residues. Germline CDR1 is SNHLY and CDR2 is FYNNEI. Deletions cut 5 bases from V and 4 bases from J, with 15 bases between. CDR3 sequence reads: CASSNTGLWYEQYF. CDR3 nucleotide sequence: TGTGCCAGCAGTAATACAGGGCTGTGGTACGAGCAGTACTTC.

The chain combines TRBV3-1 (or the pseudogene TRBV3-2) with TRBJ2-7; D unresolved. The CDR3 covers 15 residues. The germline CDR1 and CDR2 sequences are LGHDT and YNNKEL (reference sequence). The V end lost 0 bases, the J end lost 0 bases, and 9 bases lay between the germline ends. This CDR3 reads CASSQDGDYSYEQYF. The CDR3 DNA sequence: TGTGCCAGCAGCCAAGATGGAGATTACTCCTACGAGCAGTACTTC.

The chain carries TRBV27 and TRBJ2-7; 10 bases fit TRBD1. The germline V gene encodes CDR1 MNHEY and CDR2 SMNVEV (reference sequence). CDR3 length: 14 amino acids. The ends lost 6 bases at V and 7 bases at J; junction bases unmatched: 9. The DNA for the CDR3 is TGTGCCAGCAGACCCGGGACAGGGGCTGGGGAGCAGTACTTC. It yields the protein CASRPGTGAGEQYF.

The chain combines TRBV5-1 with TRBJ2-7, with 14 bases matching TRBD2. Germline V lookup: CDR1 SGHRS, CDR2 YFSETQ. The CDR3 sequence is 23 residues long. With 3 bases clipped from V and 2 bases from J, the junction kept 25 bases outside the gene matches. As DNA, the CDR3 is TGCGCCAGCAGCTCGCATCGTGCCCCCCCGCTAGTCCCGGGACTAGCGGGGGCCTACGAGCAGTACTTC. It encodes CASSSHRAPPLVPGLAGAYEQYF.

The chain couples TRBV15 to TRBJ2-7; D unclear. The V gene lost 0 bases and the J gene lost 5 bases, with 5 bases spanning the gap. In germline, CDR1 is LNHNV, CDR2 YYDKDF (reference sequence). The CDR3 covers 12 residues. The DNA for the CDR3 is TGTGCCACCAGCAGAGATCCCGACGAGCAGTACTTC. Amino acid sequence: CATSRDPDEQYF.

The chain couples TRBV10-1 to TRBJ2-2; tentative D call: TRBD1 (6 bases). The CDR3 has 14 residues. Germline V gene lookup returns CDR1 WNHNN and CDR2 SYGVQD (reference sequence). The germline V and J ends were trimmed by 10 bases and 1 base, with 13 bases remaining between them. CDR3 in amino acids: CATRQDLNTGELFF. DNA of the CDR3: TGCGCCACCCGACAGGACCTGAACACCGGGGAGCTGTTTTTT.

The J gene is TRBJ1-2, the V gene TRBV18, with 10 bases matching TRBD1. V shed 1 base and J 8 bases; nucleotides not matched to a gene: 7. CDR1 and CDR2 (germline): KGHSH, LQKENI. The CDR3 consists of 15 residues. CDR3 loop: CASSPQGDRGGGYTF. CDR3 nucleotides: TGTGCCAGCTCACCACAAGGGGACAGGGGTGGAGGCTACACCTTC.